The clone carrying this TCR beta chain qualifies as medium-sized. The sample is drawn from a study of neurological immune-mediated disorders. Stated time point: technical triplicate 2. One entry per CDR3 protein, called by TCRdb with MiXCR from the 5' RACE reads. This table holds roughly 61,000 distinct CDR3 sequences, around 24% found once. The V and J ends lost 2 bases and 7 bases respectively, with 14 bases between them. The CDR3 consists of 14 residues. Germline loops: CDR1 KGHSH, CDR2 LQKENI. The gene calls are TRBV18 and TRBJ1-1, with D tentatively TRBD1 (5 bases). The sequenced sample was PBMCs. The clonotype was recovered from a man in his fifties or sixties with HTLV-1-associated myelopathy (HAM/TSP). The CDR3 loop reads CASSPRRGGIEAFF. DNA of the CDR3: TGTGCCAGCTCACCAAGGCGGGGGGGGATTGAAGCTTTCTTT. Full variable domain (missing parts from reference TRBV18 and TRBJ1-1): NAGVMQNPRHLVRRRGQEARLRCSPMKGHSHVYWYRQLPEEGLKFMVYLQKENIIDESGMPKERFSAEFPKEGPSILRIQQVVRGDSAAYFCASSPRRGGIEAFFGQGTRLTVV.